This TCR beta chain was recovered during a study of cytomegalovirus exposure and HLA in healthy donors. In the PCR, 60 Vbeta and 13 Jbeta primers were used. Clones were read by immunoSEQ multiplex PCR, and TCRdb kept only the in-frame ones, dropping some. This table has tens of thousands of clones, less than 85% appearing once. V dropped 3 bases and J dropped 2; count of bases not matched to a gene: 6. CDR3 length: 15 amino acids. Per germline, CDR1 MNHNS and CDR2 SASEGT. The chain has TRBV6-1 and TRBJ2-5; 7 bases are shared with TRBD1. The source material was PBMCs. This TCR derives from an older woman in good health and CMV-seropositive. This CDR3 reads CASSDRGLKQETQYF. The CDR3 nucleotides read TGTGCCAGCAGTGATAGGGGGCTGAAGCAAGAGACCCAGTACTTC.